The 12 T cell receptor beta chains presented below share a single source sample, sequenced in a study of T cells in Graves' hyperthyroidism and ophthalmopathy. Amplified regions were TCR beta CDR3 sequences from RNA transcripts. HTBI primers drove first-round RT-PCR of the TCR CDR3. TCRdb reprocessed the multiplex PCR reads with MiXCR, giving one entry per CDR3 protein. The sample has around 800,000 distinct CDR3 sequences, 38% seen once. Sequenced sample: blood. The source is a man aged 18 to 30 with Graves' hyperthyroidism.

This chain uses TRBV7-6 with TRBJ2-7, with D perhaps TRBD1 or TRBD2 (6 bases each). The CDR3 covers 17 residues. V dropped 5 bases and J dropped 3 bases, with 23 bases sitting between them. The germline V gene has CDR1 SGHVS and CDR2 FNYEAQ. The DNA of the CDR3 is TGTGCCAGCAGCCCACCGGGGACATTAACGGGAGTCTACGAGCAGTACTTC. Translation gives CASSPPGTLTGVYEQYF.

This clonotype was detected many times. The rearrangement uses TRBV25-1 and TRBJ2-7; perhaps D is TRBD1 or TRBD2 (5 bases each). The CDR3 runs to 14 residues. Trimming stripped 7 bases from V and 2 bases from J, with 15 bases between. Germline V lookup: CDR1 MGHDK, CDR2 SYGVNS. CDR3 in DNA: TGTGCCAGCACCGGGACGGACACTCCCTACGAGCAGTACTTC. Its translation: CASTGTDTPYEQYF.

This clonotype was counted only a few times. The chain links TRBV20-1 to TRBJ2-7; 10 bases match TRBD2. The V and J ends lost 1 base and 3 bases, in that order; junction bases with no gene match: 0. The CDR3 is 13 amino acids. CDR1 DFQATT and CDR2 SNEGSKA come from the germline V gene (reference sequence). CDR3: CSARVAGGYEQYF. Here the CDR3 DNA reads TGCAGTGCTAGAGTAGCGGGAGGCTACGAGCAGTACTTC.

The V and J genes are TRBV7-9 and TRBJ2-5, with D possibly being TRBD1 (6 bases). Germline CDR1 SEHNR, CDR2 FQNEAQ (reference sequence). The CDR3 sequence is 13 residues long. CDR3 region: CVGSSRGWETQYF. The CDR3 coding sequence is TGTGTCGGCAGCTCCAGGGGTTGGGAGACCCAGTACTTC.

Many counts were recorded for this clonotype. The V call is TRBV29-1, the J call TRBJ2-7; perhaps TRBD1 as D (5 bases). Trimming stripped 5 bases from V and 1 base from J, with 9 bases between. The CDR3 is made up of 12 amino acids. Germline V gives CDR1 SQVTM, CDR2 ANQGSEA. CDR3: CSVQGTSYEQYF. CDR3 nucleotide sequence: TGCAGCGTTCAGGGAACGTCCTACGAGCAGTACTTC.

This clonotype was detected only a few times. The CDR3 reads CASSLWGGGYTF. In DNA, the CDR3 is TGTGCCAGCAGTTTATGGGGGGGTGGCTACACCTTC. The chain carries TRBV12-3 or TRBV12-4 and TRBJ1-2; tentatively, D is TRBD1 (5 bases). The V and J ends lost 2 bases and 7 bases respectively, with 8 bases between them. The CDR3 covers 12 residues.

Of note for this clonotype: At one end, the junction sequence differs from germline, possibly due to a read error. V gene TRBV7-3 combines with J gene TRBJ1-1; a weak D match, TRBD1 (6 bases). Germline values: CDR1 SGHTA, CDR2 FQGTGA. The CDR3 has 13 residues. The CDR3 bases are TGTGCCAGCAGCCCAGGGGACCACACTGAAGTTTTCTTT. It encodes CASSPGDHTEVFF.

This clonotype appeared a single time. This rearrangement joins TRBV6-5 to TRBJ1-1, with D possibly matching TRBD1 (5 bases). CDR1 is MNHEY, CDR2 SVGAGI, per germline. V gave up 2 bases and J gave up 1 base, with 11 bases separating them. The CDR3 spans 15 residues. This CDR3 reads CASSYGFGANTEAFF. The CDR3 coding sequence is TGTGCCAGCAGTTACGGATTCGGGGCGAACACTGAAGCTTTCTTT.

J is TRBJ1-1 and V is TRBV5-6, with a possible D match to TRBD1 (6 bases). From germline, CDR1 is SGHDT and CDR2 YYEEEE. The V end lost 0 bases, the J end lost 3 bases, and 12 bases lay between the germline ends. The CDR3 covers 15 residues. CDR3 coding DNA: TGTGCCAGCAGCTTGGGAGCGGGGGGCGACACTGAAGCTTTCTTT. Translated: CASSLGAGGDTEAFF.

This clonotype occurred a few times. The rearrangement joins TRBV12-3 or TRBV12-4 to TRBJ2-5, with D unclear. This CDR3 comprises 15 residues. V was trimmed by 4 bases and J by 4 bases, leaving 16 bases between them. For the CDR3, the DNA is TGTGCCAGCAGTTCTTTCCGGGCAGCGCGAGAGACCCAGTACTTC. It yields the protein CASSSFRAARETQYF.

The CDR3 loop is CASSVGTGVQETQYF. The CDR3 bases are TGTGCCAGCAGCGTGGGGACAGGAGTTCAAGAGACCCAGTACTTC. The V and J genes are TRBV9 and TRBJ2-5; 8 nucleotides line up with TRBD1. The CDR3 covers 15 residues. Germline V gene sequence: CDR1 SGDLS, CDR2 YYNGEE. Germline trimming cut 2 bases from V and 2 bases from J; bases unmatched to any gene: 5. The whole variable domain, remainder taken from reference TRBV9 and TRBJ2-5, is DSGVTQTPKHLITATGQRVTLRCSPRSGDLSVYWYQQSLDQGLQFLIQYYNGEERAKGNILERFSAQQFPDLHSELNLSSLELGDSALYFCASSVGTGVQETQYFGPGTRLLVL.

Concerning this clonotype itself: This may come from a read error, since a much larger clone is one base off. The CDR3 does not close with the conserved phenylalanine or tryptophan, likely indicating a read error. The chain links TRBV10-3 to TRBJ1-1, with 9 bases lining up with TRBD1. Germline CDR1 reads ENHRY; CDR2 reads SYGVKD. V lost 0 bases, J lost 4 bases, and 9 bases stayed unmatched. This CDR3 spans 17 amino acids. The CDR3 loop reads CAISESRTGAPGTEAFL. CDR3 nucleotides: TGTGCCATCAGTGAGTCCAGGACAGGGGCGCCGGGCACTGAAGCTTTCCTT.